One and the same sample provided the 14 T cell receptor beta chains below, sequenced in a study of CD4 T cells in relation to SARS-CoV-2 and coronaviruses. Produced via immunoSEQ multiplex PCR; TCRdb's table is partial and in-frame only. Among 60,000 or so clones, approximately 94% were seen once, and the ten largest hold around 0.13%. Before the COVID-19 pandemic, during about 2011-2018, CD4+ T cells were taken from unexposed donors. Sequencing was performed on naive CD4+ T cells from PBMCs. Subset reported: naive CD4+ T cells isolated by negative enrichment. The receptors shown here come from a human donor in good health.

This chain joins TRBV4-1 and TRBJ1-2; D is unclear. The CDR3 consists of 14 residues. Trimming took off 2 bases at V and 6 bases at J, with 13 bases between the two ends. CDR1 and CDR2 from the germline V gene are MGHRA and YSYEKL. Here the CDR3 reads CASSQPGRRDGYTF. CDR3 bases: TGCGCCAGCAGCCAACCTGGACGACGTGATGGCTACACCTTC.

In DNA form, the CDR3 reads TGTGCCAGCAGGGACAGGGGGTCGTCCTACGAGCAGTACTTC. It translates to CASRDRGSSYEQYF. J is TRBJ2-7 and V is TRBV6-5; 10 nucleotides agree with TRBD1. Germline CDR1 is MNHEY and CDR2 is SVGAGI. CDR3 length: 14 residues. V gave up 6 bases and J gave up 1 base; unmatched junction bases: 3.

The chain is built from TRBV7-2 and TRBJ2-2; TRBD2 aligns across 8 bases. The germline V gene encodes CDR1 SGHTA and CDR2 FQGNSA. The CDR3 runs to 17 residues. V gave up 5 bases and J gave up 4 bases; unmatched junction bases: 12. Here the CDR3 DNA reads TGTGCCAGCAGCGAAGGGCGGACTAGCAGGTCCACCGGGGAGCTGTTTTTT. This translates into CASSEGRTSRSTGELFF.

V and J are TRBV3-1 (or the pseudogene TRBV3-2) and TRBJ2-7; 8 bases are shared with TRBD2. The trim removed 4 bases at V and 4 bases at J, leaving 9 bases unmatched. Germline CDR1 and CDR2: LGHDT and YNNKEL (reference sequence). The CDR3 loop spans 15 amino acids. The CDR3 bases are TGTGCCAGCAGCCGAAGGACTAGCTCAGTGTACGAGCAGTACTTC. Translated: CASSRRTSSVYEQYF.

The rearrangement joins TRBV29-1 to TRBJ2-1, with 11 bases matching TRBD2. Trimming took 4 bases from V and 0 from J; bases not matched to a gene: 8. Germline V gene sequence: CDR1 SQVTM, CDR2 ANQGSEA. CDR3 size: 17 residues. CDR3 in DNA: TGCAGCGTTGTTGTAGCGGGAGGGCCGAGCTCCTACAATGAGCAGTTCTTC. As protein: CSVVVAGGPSSYNEQFF.

This chain connects TRBV24-1 to TRBJ1-1; no firm D call. V was trimmed by 4 bases and J by 5 bases, leaving 10 bases between them. In germline, CDR1 is KGHDR, CDR2 SFDVKD. The CDR3 runs to 13 residues. CDR3 in DNA: TGTGCCACCAGTGACCCCGGACGGACTGAAGCTTTCTTT. Amino acid sequence: CATSDPGRTEAFF.

This clone was recorded once. This chain connects TRBV6-2 or TRBV6-3 to TRBJ2-1; 12 bases align to TRBD2. Looked up from germline, CDR1 is MNHEY and CDR2 is SVGEGT. This CDR3 comprises 16 residues. V dropped 4 bases and J dropped 4; count of bases not matched to a gene: 5. The CDR3 DNA sequence: TGTGCCAGCAGTTCTCGTGGACTAGCGGGATACAATGAGCAGTTCTTC. Amino acid sequence: CASSSRGLAGYNEQFF.

V is TRBV2 and J is TRBJ2-5; 8 bases align to TRBD1. The CDR3 loop spans 12 amino acids. From germline, CDR1 is SNHLY and CDR2 FYNNEI. The ends lost 4 bases at V and 7 bases at J; junction bases unmatched: 2. The CDR3 protein is CASSVQGVTQYF. The CDR3 nucleotides are TGTGCCAGCAGTGTACAGGGGGTGACCCAGTACTTC.

The J gene is TRBJ2-1, the V gene TRBV28, with a tentative D call TRBD1 (5 bases). Germline values: CDR1 MDHEN, CDR2 SYDVKM. The CDR3 is made up of 12 amino acids. V lost 6 bases and J lost 9, with 12 bases in between. This CDR3 reads CASRGPYGEQFF. In DNA form, the CDR3 reads TGTGCCAGCAGGGGGCCCTACGGTGAGCAGTTCTTC.

This clone occurred once. V usage is TRBV2 and J usage is TRBJ1-4, with 9 bases matching TRBD1. Germline V gives CDR1 SNHLY, CDR2 FYNNEI. The CDR3 totals 16 residues. Unmatched junction bases numbered 12, after V lost 5 bases and J lost 8 bases. CDR3 protein: CASSRLGQGLQEKLFF. DNA of the CDR3: TGTGCCAGCAGTCGACTTGGACAGGGGCTACAAGAAAAACTGTTTTTT.

This sequence joins TRBV3-1 (or the pseudogene TRBV3-2) and TRBJ1-4; possible D gene TRBD1, 6 bases. The CDR3 runs 15 residues. Trimming stripped 4 bases from V and 8 bases from J, with 17 bases between. Per the germline V gene, CDR1 is LGHDT and CDR2 is YNNKEL (reference sequence). The CDR3 loop reads CASSPQGGLQEKLFF. The CDR3 region has the DNA TGTGCCAGCAGCCCACAGGGAGGGTTACAGGAAAAACTGTTTTTT.

The chain joins TRBV5-1 to TRBJ2-7, with D unclear. Looked up from germline, CDR1 is SGHRS and CDR2 is YFSETQ. Trimming left V 0 bases short and J 1 base short, with 11 bases between. This CDR3 region has 15 residues. For the CDR3, the DNA is TGCGCCAGCAGCTTGGAACTAACCGGGTCCTACGAGCAGTACTTC. This encodes CASSLELTGSYEQYF.

This chain joins TRBV28 and TRBJ1-5; D is unresolved. The CDR3 totals 13 residues. CDR1 is MDHEN and CDR2 is SYDVKM in the germline V gene. V was cut by 5 bases and J by 6 bases, with 11 bases left in between. The CDR3, as DNA: TGTGCCAGCAGTCTCATGGCGGTTCAGCCCCAGCATTTT. Translation gives CASSLMAVQPQHF.

This chain links TRBV12-3 or TRBV12-4 with TRBJ2-3; the D gene is possibly TRBD1 (5 bases). V was pared by 7 bases and J by 4 bases, with 12 bases between. This CDR3 region has 13 residues. Here the CDR3 DNA reads TGTGCCAGCACCCAGGGTACCCCAGATACGCAGTATTTT. This translates into CASTQGTPDTQYF.